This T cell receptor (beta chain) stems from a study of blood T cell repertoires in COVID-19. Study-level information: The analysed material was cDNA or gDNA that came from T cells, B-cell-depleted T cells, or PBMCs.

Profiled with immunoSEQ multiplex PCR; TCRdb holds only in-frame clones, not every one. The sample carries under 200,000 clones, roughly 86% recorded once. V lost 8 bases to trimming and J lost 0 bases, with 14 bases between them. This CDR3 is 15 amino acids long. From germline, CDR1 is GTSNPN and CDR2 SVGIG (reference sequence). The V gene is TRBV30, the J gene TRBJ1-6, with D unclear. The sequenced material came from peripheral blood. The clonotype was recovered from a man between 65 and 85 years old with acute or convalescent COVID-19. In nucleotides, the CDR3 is TGTGCCCACCGGCTGACTAGCTCCTATAATTCACCCCTCCACTTT. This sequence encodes CAHRLTSSYNSPLHF.